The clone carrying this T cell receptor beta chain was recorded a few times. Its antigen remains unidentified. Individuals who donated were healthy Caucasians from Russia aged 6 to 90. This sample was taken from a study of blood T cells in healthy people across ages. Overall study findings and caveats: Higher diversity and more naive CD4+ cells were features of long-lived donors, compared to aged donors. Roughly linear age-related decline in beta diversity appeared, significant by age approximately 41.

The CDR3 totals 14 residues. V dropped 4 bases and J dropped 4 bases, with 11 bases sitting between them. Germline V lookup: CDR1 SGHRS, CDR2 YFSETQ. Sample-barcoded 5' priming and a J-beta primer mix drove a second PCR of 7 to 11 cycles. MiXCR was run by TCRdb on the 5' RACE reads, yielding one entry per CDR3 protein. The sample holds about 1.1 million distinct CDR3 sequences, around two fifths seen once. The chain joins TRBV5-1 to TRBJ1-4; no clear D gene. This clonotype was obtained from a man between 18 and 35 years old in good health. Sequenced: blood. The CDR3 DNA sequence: TGCGCCAGCAGCCCCTGGACTGATAATGAAAAACTGTTTTTT. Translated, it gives CASSPWTDNEKLFF. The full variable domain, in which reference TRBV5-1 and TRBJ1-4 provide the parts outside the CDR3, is KAGVTQTPRYLIKTRGQQVTLSCSPISGHRSVSWYQQTPGQGLQFLFEYFSETQRNKGNFPGRFSGRQFSNSRSEMNVSTLELGDSALYLCASSPWTDNEKLFFGSGTQLSVL.